The 9 T cell receptor beta chains below come from one sample, sequenced in a study of OX40 agonist ivuxolimab in advanced cancers. Method: immunoSEQ multiplex PCR; TCRdb's copy keeps in-frame clones and lacks some. Counted here are more than 45,000 clones, approximately 89% occurring once; the ten biggest clones make up roughly 3.7%. Sequencing was performed on CD4+ or CD8+ T cells sorted from blood, taken in a trial of the OX40 agonist ivuxolimab. All receptors derive from an adult with an advanced solid tumor such as melanoma, head and neck, liver or kidney cancer.

This clone turned up a few times. This chain uses TRBV7-9 with TRBJ2-7; D possibly corresponds to TRBD1 (6 bases). The CDR3 spans 12 residues. The germline V gene encodes CDR1 SEHNR and CDR2 FQNEAQ (reference sequence). V lost 3 bases, J lost 3 bases, and 6 bases lay in between. Written as DNA, the CDR3 is TGTGCCAGCAGCTTCAGGGGCTACGAGCAGTACTTC. Translating gives CASSFRGYEQYF.

This sequence joins TRBV7-9 and TRBJ2-7, with 7 bases that match TRBD2. This CDR3 is built from 16 residues. In germline, CDR1 is SEHNR, CDR2 FQNEAQ (reference sequence). J gave up 4 bases and V 5 bases, and 14 bases lay outside the gene matches. The CDR3 is CASSPLGGVFGYEQYF. The DNA of the CDR3 is TGTGCCAGCAGCCCGTTGGGAGGGGTCTTTGGATACGAGCAGTACTTC.

The V and J genes are TRBV28 and TRBJ1-2; the match to TRBD1 covers 8 bases. This CDR3 has 14 amino acids. Unmatched junction bases numbered 7, after V lost 4 bases and J lost 6 bases. The germline gives CDR1 MDHEN, CDR2 SYDVKM. The CDR3 bases are TGTGCCAGCAGTTACCAAACAGGGGGAAATGGCTACACCTTC. This gives the protein CASSYQTGGNGYTF.

The chain uses TRBV14 and TRBJ2-1, with D perhaps matching TRBD1 (5 bases). CDR3 length: 12 residues. V was clipped by 2 bases and J by 14 bases, with 13 bases between them. The germline CDR1 and CDR2 sequences are SGHDN and FVKESK. In DNA, the CDR3 is TGTGCCAGCAGCCAAACCCTTAGGGGCAAGTTCTTC. Translation gives CASSQTLRGKFF.

The chain recombines TRBV27 with TRBJ1-6; tentative D call: TRBD1 (5 bases). V was clipped by 3 bases and J by 6 bases, with 15 bases between them. CDR3 length: 16 residues. Per germline, CDR1 MNHEY and CDR2 SMNVEV (reference sequence). CDR3 nucleotide sequence: TGTGCCAGCAGTTTTGTAGCCGGGGGACTTAATTCACCCCTCCACTTT. Translating it yields CASSFVAGGLNSPLHF.

This chain connects TRBV18 to TRBJ1-2, with D possibly TRBD1 on 5 matching bases. The CDR3 consists of 13 residues. Germline CDR1 KGHSH, CDR2 LQKENI. Trimming pared 2 bases from V and 4 bases from J, leaving 8 bases between. CDR3 amino acids: CASSPMGGYGYTF. As DNA, the CDR3 is TGTGCCAGCTCACCAATGGGGGGCTATGGCTACACCTTC.

The chain combines TRBV18 with TRBJ2-7; a possible D gene is TRBD1 (6 bases). V lost 3 bases, J lost 3 bases, and 12 bases lay in between. The CDR3 has 14 amino acids. Germline V CDR1 and CDR2: KGHSH, LQKENI. Here the CDR3 reads CASSPNEDSYEQYF. The CDR3 DNA reads TGTGCCAGCTCACCTAACGAGGACAGCTACGAGCAGTACTTC.

This chain joins TRBV2 and TRBJ1-2; D is undetermined. Germline V gene data show CDR1 as SNHLY and CDR2 as FYNNEI. The V end was cut by 0 bases, the J end by 4 bases, with 9 bases between. This CDR3 has 14 amino acids. The CDR3 DNA sequence: TGTGCCAGCAGTGAAGCAGGGAGGAGCTATGGCTACACCTTC. Its protein is CASSEAGRSYGYTF.

The V gene is TRBV9, the J gene TRBJ2-2; tentative D call: TRBD2 (5 bases). The CDR3 has 15 amino acids. Germline V gene lookup returns CDR1 SGDLS and CDR2 YYNGEE. V lost 0 bases to trimming and J lost 5 bases, with 11 bases between them. The CDR3 DNA reads TGTGCCAGCAGCGTAGATGTGGGAGCGACCGGGGAGCTGTTTTTT. It specifies CASSVDVGATGELFF.